The 22 T cell receptor beta chains listed next were all sequenced from one sample in a study of liver allograft versus peripheral blood T cells. Overall study: Transplanted livers and recipients' peripheral blood had their T cell receptor repertoires compared.

TCRdb processed the reads anew with MiXCR; each CDR3 protein has one entry. The sample lists fewer than 15,000 distinct CDR3 sequences; around 18% were seen once. The receptor source for this set is a human patient who had a liver transplant. T cells may partly derive from the graft donor.

In this sample, this clonotype turned up a few times. This chain uses TRBV18 with TRBJ2-5; TRBD2 matches at 7 bases. Germline CDR1 reads KGHSH; CDR2 reads LQKENI. The V gene end was trimmed by 0 bases and the J gene end by 4 bases; junction bases not matched to a gene: 11. The CDR3 spans 17 residues. CDR3 coding DNA: TGTGCCAGCTCACCACCGGTGGGGGGGAGTGGAGGAGAGACCCAGTACTTC. It translates to CASSPPVGGSGGETQYF.

This chain connects TRBV27 to TRBJ2-3, with D unresolved. In germline, CDR1 is MNHEY, CDR2 SMNVEV (reference sequence). CDR3 length equals 13 residues. V was clipped by 5 bases and J by 3 bases, with 9 bases between them. CDR3 nucleotide sequence: TGTGCCAGCAGTCTAGTGTGGACAGATACGCAGTATTTT. Protein sequence: CASSLVWTDTQYF.

This clonotype has a handful of counts. The chain uses TRBV6-5 and TRBJ2-5; a possible D gene is TRBD2 (5 bases). Between the trimmed V and J ends, which lost 4 bases and 4 bases, there was a span of 10 bases. This CDR3 region has 13 residues. Germline V gives CDR1 MNHEY, CDR2 SVGAGI. CDR3 sequence (DNA): TGTGCCAGCAGTTGGAGAGGGCGAGAGACCCAGTACTTC. Translating it yields CASSWRGRETQYF.

This clonotype has a count of ten or more. This sequence joins TRBV24-1 and TRBJ2-7, with a weak D call TRBD2 (5 bases). The V gene's germline CDR1 is KGHDR and CDR2 SFDVKD. This CDR3 is built from 17 residues. The V and J ends lost 1 base and 2 bases respectively, with 17 bases between them. As DNA, the CDR3 is TGTGCCACCAGTGATTTTCCCAAGCCGGGATCTCCCTACGAGCAGTACTTC. This gives the protein CATSDFPKPGSPYEQYF.

By share, this clonotype counts as medium-sized. The chain employs TRBV19 and TRBJ1-4; the D is unclear. V was shortened by 3 bases and J by 3 bases, with 8 bases between the two germline ends. The CDR3 extends over 14 amino acids. Germline values: CDR1 LNHDA, CDR2 SQIVND (reference sequence). The CDR3 region has the DNA TGTGCCAGTAGTATTGGCAGAGCTAATGAAAAACTGTTTTTT. Its protein is CASSIGRANEKLFF.

The chain is built from TRBV19 and TRBJ1-4; D ambiguous. Germline loops: CDR1 LNHDA, CDR2 SQIVND (reference sequence). The CDR3 sequence is 16 residues long. Deletions cut 5 bases from V and 6 bases from J, with 19 bases between. CDR3 DNA sequence: TGTGCCAGTAGTTTCCCGACTCTGGGCGTCGATGAAAAACTGTTTTTT. Translation: CASSFPTLGVDEKLFF.

Worth noting for this clonotype: A much larger clonotype is one base distant, so this may be a read error. The V and J genes are TRBV7-9 and TRBJ1-6; D unclear. This CDR3 spans 14 amino acids. The V end lost 1 base, the J end lost 7 bases, and 8 bases lay between the germline ends. Germline V gives CDR1 SEHNR, CDR2 FQNEAQ (reference sequence). This chain's CDR3 is CASSLVAGNSPLHF. The CDR3 nucleotides are TGTGCCAGCAGCTTAGTGGCAGGAAATTCACCCCTCCACTTT.

This clonotype turned up a few times. The gene calls are TRBV6-2 or TRBV6-3 and TRBJ1-1; perhaps TRBD1 as D (5 bases). Per germline, CDR1 MNHEY and CDR2 SVGEGT. The CDR3 consists of 13 residues. V lost 5 bases and J lost 1, with 8 bases in between. The CDR3 loop is CASSLQGNTEAFF. In DNA form, the CDR3 reads TGTGCCAGCAGTCTTCAGGGGAACACTGAAGCTTTCTTT.

The gene calls are TRBV12-5 and TRBJ2-3, with D unresolved. V dropped 2 bases and J dropped 2 bases, with 5 bases sitting between them. There are 13 residues in the CDR3. CDR1 LGHNT and CDR2 FRNRAP come from the germline V gene. CDR3: CASGLTTTDTQYF. The CDR3 DNA reads as TGTGCTAGTGGTTTGACCACCACAGATACGCAGTATTTT. The entire variable domain, with the rest obtained from reference TRBV12-5 and TRBJ2-3, is as follows: DARVTQTPRHKVTEMGQEVTMRCQPILGHNTVFWYRQTMMQGLELLAYFRNRAPLDDSGMPKDRFSAEMPDATLATLKIQPSEPRDSAVYFCASGLTTTDTQYFGPGTRLTVL.

V and J are TRBV20-1 and TRBJ1-1, with D possibly being TRBD1 (5 bases). This CDR3 is 15 amino acids long. The germline gives CDR1 DFQATT, CDR2 SNEGSKA (reference sequence). V was cut by 6 bases and J by 0 bases, with 17 bases left in between. The CDR3 loop reads CSAPGGDTMNTEAFF. In DNA form, the CDR3 reads TGCAGTGCCCCTGGGGGGGATACCATGAACACTGAAGCTTTCTTT.

Concerning this clonotype: Just one base apart from a much larger clone, this may be a read error. The chain is built from TRBV27 and TRBJ2-3, with a possible D match to TRBD1 (5 bases). The germline V and J ends were trimmed by 4 bases and 1 base, with 21 bases remaining between them. This CDR3 is built from 18 residues. Germline assignment: CDR1 MNHEY and CDR2 SMNVEV (reference sequence). This chain's CDR3 is CASSYKPGSATRTDTQYF. The CDR3 DNA reads TGTGCCAGCAGTTACAAACCAGGGTCAGCGACCCGCACAGATACGCAGTATTTT.

The chain has TRBV28 and TRBJ1-5; D is uncertain. The CDR3 has 11 amino acids. CDR1 is MDHEN and CDR2 is SYDVKM in the germline V gene. Trimming cost V 5 bases and J 5 bases, with 4 bases left between them. CDR3 DNA sequence: TGTGCCAGCAGTCAGTATCAGCCCCAGCATTTT. Encoded protein: CASSQYQPQHF.

V is TRBV20-1 and J is TRBJ1-5; 8 bases align to TRBD1. With V trimmed by 5 bases and J by 7 bases, 10 bases remained unmatched. CDR3 length: 14 amino acids. Germline V lookup: CDR1 DFQATT, CDR2 SNEGSKA (reference sequence). CDR3 nucleotide sequence: TGCAGTGCTCACCTCAGGGGGCTGGGACAGCCCCAGCATTTT. This sequence encodes CSAHLRGLGQPQHF.

The chain joins TRBV7-9 to TRBJ1-2; 8 nucleotides match TRBD1. In germline, CDR1 is SEHNR, CDR2 FQNEAQ (reference sequence). The CDR3 sequence is 15 residues long. After removal of 2 bases from V and 8 bases from J, the junction contained 10 bases not matched to a gene. The CDR3 region is CASSLLGGQGWGYTF. CDR3 bases: TGTGCCAGCAGCTTATTGGGCGGACAGGGCTGGGGCTACACCTTC. Using reference TRBV7-9 and TRBJ1-2 for the parts outside the CDR3, the full variable domain is DTGVSQNPRHKITKRGQNVTFRCDPISEHNRLYWYRQTLGQGPEFLTYFQNEAQLEKSRLLSDRFSAERPKGSFSTLEIQRTEQGDSAMYLCASSLLGGQGWGYTFGSGTRLTVV.

This clonotype is labeled as medium-sized. The rearrangement uses TRBV28 and TRBJ1-6; TRBD1 agrees at 7 bases. The germline gives CDR1 MDHEN, CDR2 SYDVKM. The CDR3 extends over 15 amino acids. The ends lost 6 bases at V and 7 bases at J; junction bases unmatched: 9. CDR3 sequence: CASRSWDSLNSPLHF. The CDR3 DNA reads TGTGCCAGCAGATCCTGGGACAGCCTAAATTCACCCCTCCACTTT.

The chain uses TRBV19 and TRBJ2-7; D may correspond to TRBD1 or TRBD2 (6 bases each). Trimming cost V 2 bases and J 0 bases, with 14 bases left between them. This CDR3 has 16 residues. Germline V gene sequence: CDR1 LNHDA, CDR2 SQIVND (reference sequence). This chain's CDR3 is CASSISQGRDSYEQYF. As DNA, the CDR3 is TGTGCCAGTAGTATATCCCAGGGGCGGGACTCCTACGAGCAGTACTTC.

This clonotype was found a few times. V gene TRBV20-1 combines with J gene TRBJ2-1; tentative D call: TRBD2 (6 bases). Looked up from germline, CDR1 is DFQATT and CDR2 is SNEGSKA (reference sequence). Trimming left V 0 bases short and J 11 bases short, with 14 bases between. The CDR3 sequence is 13 residues long. The CDR3 DNA reads TGCAGTGCTAGAGACCAACTAGCCCAGCAGCAGTTCTTC. Translation: CSARDQLAQQQFF.

The rearrangement uses TRBV3-1 and TRBJ1-6; 7 nucleotides agree with TRBD1. The CDR3 is made up of 15 amino acids. V lost 2 bases to trimming and J lost 6 bases; unmatched junction nucleotides: 4. Germline loops: CDR1 LGHDT, CDR2 YNNKEL (reference sequence). The DNA of the CDR3 is TGTGCCAGCAGCCAAAGGACAGGTGGTAATTCACCCCTCCACTTT. Its translation is CASSQRTGGNSPLHF.

The genes are TRBV20-1 and TRBJ1-1, with 8 bases matching TRBD1. CDR3 length: 15 amino acids. Germline lookup yields CDR1 DFQATT and CDR2 SNEGSKA (reference sequence). V lost 1 base to trimming and J lost 3 bases; unmatched junction nucleotides: 7. For the CDR3, the DNA is TGCAGTGCTAGAGTCGGACAGGGTCCGGACACTGAAGCTTTCTTT. Its protein product is CSARVGQGPDTEAFF.

As regards this clonotype: A read error may explain this, as a much larger clone is one base away. V is TRBV28 and J is TRBJ1-1; D is unclear. Germline CDR1 MDHEN, CDR2 SYDVKM. V lost 7 bases and J 1 base, leaving 13 bases between the germline ends. The CDR3 loop spans 14 amino acids. CDR3 DNA sequence: TGTGCCAGCACCCCAGCAGTCCGGAACACTGAAGCTTTCTTT. Its protein is CASTPAVRNTEAFF.

This clonotype is classed as medium-sized (0.01 to 0.1%). V usage is TRBV19 and J usage is TRBJ1-6; tentatively, D is TRBD1 (5 bases). Between the trimmed V and J ends, which lost 4 bases and 6 bases, there was a span of 13 bases. Germline V lookup: CDR1 LNHDA, CDR2 SQIVND (reference sequence). The CDR3 runs 15 residues. The CDR3 sequence is CASSTWGRANSPLHF. DNA of the CDR3: TGTGCCAGTAGTACCTGGGGCAGGGCTAATTCACCCCTCCACTTT.

This clonotype was seen ten or more times. The chain joins TRBV6-1 to TRBJ2-7, with 7 nucleotides matching TRBD1. This CDR3 region has 14 residues. The germline gives CDR1 MNHNS, CDR2 SASEGT. Trimming removed 5 bases from V and 6 bases from J; junction bases left unmatched: 10. Here the CDR3 DNA reads TGTGCCAGCAGTTCTCCGGACAGGCCGGCCGAGCAGTACTTC. Its protein product is CASSSPDRPAEQYF.